The 8 T cell receptor beta chains below all came from one sample that was sequenced in a study of tumor and adjacent non-tumor tissue in lung cancer. A modified ARM-PCR protocol with three rounds of nested PCR amplified TCRbeta. TCRdb re-called the multiplex PCR reads through MiXCR, storing one row per CDR3 protein. This sample has some 66,000 distinct CDR3 sequences, with roughly 57% found just once. This sample's RNA came from whole unsorted tissue. The normal lung tissue was taken more than 3 cm from the tumor edge. Material: distant non-tumor lung tissue. These receptors originate from a man aged 65 to 79 with non-small cell lung cancer.

With regard to this clonotype: A single base separates this from a much larger clone, so it may be a read error. The conserved phenylalanine or tryptophan is not found at the CDR3 terminus, so this likely reflects a read error. This chain joins TRBV24-1 and TRBJ2-3; TRBD2 matches 8 bases. Per germline, CDR1 KGHDR and CDR2 SFDVKD. The V and J ends lost 5 bases and 4 bases, in that order; junction bases with no gene match: 7. The length of the CDR3 is 15 residues. CDR3 loop: CATSVGSGRADTQYL. CDR3 in DNA: TGTGCCACCAGTGTCGGAAGCGGGAGAGCAGATACGCAGTATCTT.

Only one count was recorded for this clonotype. The junction shows a germline mismatch at one end, possibly a read error. The chain links TRBV5-4 to TRBJ2-1; 10 bases are shared with TRBD2. This CDR3 is built from 16 residues. CDR1 is SGHNT and CDR2 is YYREEE in the germline V gene (reference sequence). The CDR3 DNA follows: TGTGCCAGCAGCATGGCGAGCGGGGGGGAGTACAATGAGCAACTCTTC. It translates to CASSMASGGEYNEQLF. The whole variable domain, filled in from reference TRBV5-4 and TRBJ2-1, reads ETGVTQSPTHLIKTRGQQVTLRCSSQSGHNTVSWYQQALGQGPQFIFQYYREEENGRGNFPPRFSGLQFPNYSSELNVNALELDDSALYLCASSMASGGEYNEQLFGPGTRLTVL.

With respect to this clonotype: A junction end diverges from the germline sequence, so it may reflect a read error. V gene TRBV6-4 combines with J gene TRBJ2-3; 12 nucleotides agree with TRBD2. CDR1 and CDR2 from the germline V gene are MRHNA and SNTAGT. This CDR3 has 15 amino acids. This CDR3 reads CASSDSSGGADMQYF. The DNA of the CDR3 is TGTGCCAGCAGTGATTCTAGCGGGGGGGCAGATATGCAGTATTTT.

The V call is TRBV12-3 or TRBV12-4, the J call TRBJ2-2; D remains ambiguous. Trimming took 3 bases from V and 5 from J, leaving 16 bases between them. This CDR3 has 16 amino acids. The CDR3 loop is CASSFGRQMKTGELFF. The DNA for the CDR3 is TGTGCCAGCAGTTTCGGCCGCCAAATGAAGACCGGGGAGCTGTTTTTT.

On this clonotype itself: In this CDR3 the conserved last residue, phenylalanine or tryptophan, is missing, so a read error is likely. The rearrangement joins TRBV5-1 to TRBJ1-4, with a possible D match to TRBD1 (6 bases). CDR3 length: 13 residues. Germline V gives CDR1 SGHRS, CDR2 YFSETQ. The CDR3 region has the DNA TGCGCCGGCAGTCGGGGGCAGGTTGAAAAACTGTTTTCT. Translating gives CAGSRGQVEKLFS.

Notes on this clonotype: This sequence may be a read error, since a much larger clone differs from it by one base. The chain couples TRBV29-1 to TRBJ2-5, with D perhaps matching TRBD1 or TRBD2 (5 bases each). CDR1 and CDR2 (germline): SQVTM, ANQGSEA. The CDR3 covers 12 residues. The CDR3 DNA reads TGCAGCGTTGAGAGGGGCGCGGAGACCCAGTGCTTC. This gives the protein CSVERGAETQCF.

This clonotype was found a few times. The chain links TRBV28 to TRBJ2-7; D might be TRBD1 (5 bases). The V end lost 3 bases, the J end lost 6 bases, and 15 bases lay between the germline ends. The CDR3 length is 14 residues. Germline V gene lookup returns CDR1 MDHEN and CDR2 SYDVKM. The CDR3, as DNA: TGTGCCAGCAGTTTTGGTTCCAGGGTGATCGAGCAGTACTTC. Translation gives CASSFGSRVIEQYF.

This clonotype was seen repeatedly, ten times or more. This sequence joins TRBV5-6 and TRBJ2-5; a possible D gene is TRBD1 (6 bases). V lost 4 bases to trimming and J lost 5 bases, with 15 bases between them. The germline V gene has CDR1 SGHDT and CDR2 YYEEEE. This CDR3 has 14 residues. The CDR3 coding sequence is TGTGCCAGCAGCCCACGGGACATTTGGGAGACCCAGTACTTC. Encoded protein: CASSPRDIWETQYF.